This T cell receptor beta chain was sequenced for a study of T cell responses to AZD1222 COVID-19 vaccine. Remarks on this clone: Its matching antigen is unknown.

Pooling covered second doses at about 4 or about 12 weeks. The study, taken as a whole, reports: Donor demographics were predominantly white British with a female majority; clonal diversity may be underestimated. Two AZD1222 doses significantly raised spike-specific TCR breadth and depth over controls. Repertoires were obtained only post-peak T cell response.

The protocol was immunoSEQ multiplex PCR, while the TCRdb copy is restricted to in-frame clones and leaves out a portion. The data hold under 110,000 clones, with about 87% observed a single time. The sequenced sample was peripheral blood, obtained 28 days after the second AZD1222 dose. The TCR sequence derives from an adult who received the AZD1222 COVID-19 vaccine.

The DNA of the CDR3 is TGTGCCATCAGTGAAGGGCAGGGGCTCAGCACCCAGCATTTT. As protein: CAISEGQGLSTQHF. The chain uses TRBV10-3 and TRBJ1-5; possibly TRBD1 for D (6 bases). Germline V gene lookup returns CDR1 ENHRY and CDR2 SYGVKD. The V end lost 3 bases, the J end lost 11 bases, and 17 bases lay between the germline ends. The CDR3 runs to 14 residues.